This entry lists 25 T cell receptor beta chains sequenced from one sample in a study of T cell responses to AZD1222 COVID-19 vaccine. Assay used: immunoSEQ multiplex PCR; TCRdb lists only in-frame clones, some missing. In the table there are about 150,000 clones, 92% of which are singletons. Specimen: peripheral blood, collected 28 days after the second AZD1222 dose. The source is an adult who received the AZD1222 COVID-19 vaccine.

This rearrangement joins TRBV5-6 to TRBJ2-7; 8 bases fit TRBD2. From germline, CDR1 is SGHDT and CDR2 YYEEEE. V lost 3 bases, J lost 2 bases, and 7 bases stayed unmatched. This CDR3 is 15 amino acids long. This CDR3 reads CASSYRDGRAYEQYF. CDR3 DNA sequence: TGTGCCAGCAGCTACCGGGACGGGAGGGCCTACGAGCAGTACTTC. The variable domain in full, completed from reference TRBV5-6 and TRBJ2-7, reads DAGVTQSPTHLIKTRGQQVTLRCSPKSGHDTVSWYQQALGQGPQFIFQYYEEEERQRGNFPDRFSGHQFPNYSSELNVNALLLGDSALYLCASSYRDGRAYEQYFGPGTRLTVT.

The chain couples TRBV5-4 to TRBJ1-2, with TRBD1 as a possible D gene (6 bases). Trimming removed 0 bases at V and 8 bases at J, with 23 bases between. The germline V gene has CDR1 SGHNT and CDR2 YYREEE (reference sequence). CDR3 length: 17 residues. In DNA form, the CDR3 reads TGTGCCAGCAGCTTGGGTCTCACAGGGCCCCGGGCGTCAGGCTACACCTTC. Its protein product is CASSLGLTGPRASGYTF.

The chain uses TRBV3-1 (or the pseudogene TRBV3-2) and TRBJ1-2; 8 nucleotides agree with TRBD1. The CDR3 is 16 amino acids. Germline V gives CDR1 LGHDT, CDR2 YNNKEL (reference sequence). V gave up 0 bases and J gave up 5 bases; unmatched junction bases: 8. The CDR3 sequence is CASSQDAPGTGYGYTF. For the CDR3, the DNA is TGTGCCAGCAGCCAAGATGCCCCCGGGACAGGATATGGCTACACCTTC.

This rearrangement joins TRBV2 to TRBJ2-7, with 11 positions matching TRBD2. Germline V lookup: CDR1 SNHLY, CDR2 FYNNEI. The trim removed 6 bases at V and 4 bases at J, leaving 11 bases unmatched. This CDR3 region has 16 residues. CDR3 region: CASSTGLAASEYEQYF. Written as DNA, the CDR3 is TGTGCCAGCAGCACGGGACTAGCGGCCTCCGAATACGAGCAGTACTTC. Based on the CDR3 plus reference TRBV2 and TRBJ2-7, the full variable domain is EPEVTQTPSHQVTQMGQEVILRCVPISNHLYFYWYRQILGQKVEFLVSFYNNEISEKSEIFDDQFSVERPDGSNFTLKIRSTKLEDSAMYFCASSTGLAASEYEQYFGPGTRLTVT.

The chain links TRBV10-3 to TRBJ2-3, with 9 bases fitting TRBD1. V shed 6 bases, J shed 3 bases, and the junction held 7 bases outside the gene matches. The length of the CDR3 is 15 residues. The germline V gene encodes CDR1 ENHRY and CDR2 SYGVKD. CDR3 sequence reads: CAIRNNRGPTDTQYF. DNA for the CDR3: TGTGCCATCAGGAACAACAGGGGGCCTACAGATACGCAGTATTTT.

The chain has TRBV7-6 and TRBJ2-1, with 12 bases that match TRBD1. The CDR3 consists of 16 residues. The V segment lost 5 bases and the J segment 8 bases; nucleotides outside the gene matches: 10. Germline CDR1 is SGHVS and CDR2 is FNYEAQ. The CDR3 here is CASSLTGTGGSDEQFF. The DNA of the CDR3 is TGTGCCAGCAGCCTCACCGGGACAGGGGGCTCGGATGAGCAGTTCTTC.

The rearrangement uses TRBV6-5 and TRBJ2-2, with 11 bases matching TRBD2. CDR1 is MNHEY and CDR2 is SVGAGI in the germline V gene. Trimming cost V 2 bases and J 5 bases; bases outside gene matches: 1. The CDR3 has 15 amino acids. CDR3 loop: CASSYRTSGTGELFF. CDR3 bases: TGTGCCAGCAGTTACAGGACTAGCGGGACCGGGGAGCTGTTTTTT.

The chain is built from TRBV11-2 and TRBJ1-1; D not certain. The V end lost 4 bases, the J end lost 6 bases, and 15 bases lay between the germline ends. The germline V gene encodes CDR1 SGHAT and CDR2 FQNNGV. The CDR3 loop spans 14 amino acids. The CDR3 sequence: CASSSRRVMAEAFF. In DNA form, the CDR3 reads TGTGCCAGCAGCTCCAGGAGGGTTATGGCTGAAGCTTTCTTT.

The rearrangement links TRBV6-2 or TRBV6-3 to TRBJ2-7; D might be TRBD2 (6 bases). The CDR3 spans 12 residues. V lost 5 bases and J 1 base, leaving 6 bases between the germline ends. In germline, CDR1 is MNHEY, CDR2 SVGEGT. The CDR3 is CASSGGSYEQYF. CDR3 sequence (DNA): TGTGCCAGCAGTGGGGGGTCCTACGAGCAGTACTTC.

The CDR3 here is CASSQYRGLGEAFF. CDR3 nucleotides: TGCGCCAGCAGCCAATACAGGGGGTTGGGTGAAGCTTTCTTT. This sequence joins TRBV4-3 and TRBJ1-1; TRBD1 aligns across 8 bases. Losses at the gene ends were 2 bases for V and 7 bases for J; bases not matched to a gene: 6. The CDR3 consists of 14 residues. Per germline, CDR1 LGHNA and CDR2 YSLEER.

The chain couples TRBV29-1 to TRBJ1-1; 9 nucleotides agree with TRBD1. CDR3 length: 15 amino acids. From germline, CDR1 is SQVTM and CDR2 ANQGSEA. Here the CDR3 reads CSAWGQGSMNTEAFF. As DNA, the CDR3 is TGCAGTGCGTGGGGACAGGGTTCCATGAACACTGAAGCTTTCTTT.

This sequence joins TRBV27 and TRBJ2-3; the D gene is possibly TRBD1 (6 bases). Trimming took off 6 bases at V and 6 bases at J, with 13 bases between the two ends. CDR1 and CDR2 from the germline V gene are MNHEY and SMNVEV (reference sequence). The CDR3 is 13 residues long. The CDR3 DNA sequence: TGTGCCAGCAGATACAGGGTTCAGGATACGCAGTATTTT. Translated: CASRYRVQDTQYF.

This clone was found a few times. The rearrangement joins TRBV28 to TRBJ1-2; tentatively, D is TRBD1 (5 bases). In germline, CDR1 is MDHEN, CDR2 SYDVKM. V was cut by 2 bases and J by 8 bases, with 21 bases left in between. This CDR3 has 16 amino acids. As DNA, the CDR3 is TGTGCCAGCAGTTTACCCACTTTGAGCCGGGGGTTAGGCTACACCTTC. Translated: CASSLPTLSRGLGYTF.

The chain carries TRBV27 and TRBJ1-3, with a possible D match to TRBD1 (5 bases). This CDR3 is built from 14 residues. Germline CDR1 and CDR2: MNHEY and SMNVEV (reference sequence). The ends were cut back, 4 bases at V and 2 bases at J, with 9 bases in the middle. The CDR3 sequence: CASSSAGTGNTIYF. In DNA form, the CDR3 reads TGTGCCAGCAGTTCGGCAGGGACTGGAAACACCATATATTTT.

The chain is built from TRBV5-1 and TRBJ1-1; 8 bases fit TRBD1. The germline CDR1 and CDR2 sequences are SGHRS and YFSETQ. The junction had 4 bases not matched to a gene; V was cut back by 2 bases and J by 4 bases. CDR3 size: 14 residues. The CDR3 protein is CASSFDTGGTEAFF. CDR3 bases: TGCGCCAGCAGCTTCGACACAGGGGGCACTGAAGCTTTCTTT.

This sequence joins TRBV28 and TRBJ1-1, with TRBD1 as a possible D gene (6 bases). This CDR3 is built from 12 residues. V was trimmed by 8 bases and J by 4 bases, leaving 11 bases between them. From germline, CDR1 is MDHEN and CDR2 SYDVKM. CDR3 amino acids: CASGGAGTEAFF. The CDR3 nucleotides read TGTGCCAGCGGGGGGGCGGGCACTGAAGCTTTCTTT.

CDR3 DNA: TGTGCCACCACCTTGGGGCAGGGAAGAAACACCATATATTTT. Amino acid sequence: CATTLGQGRNTIYF. This rearrangement joins TRBV28 to TRBJ1-3; possible D gene TRBD1, 5 bases. CDR1 is MDHEN, CDR2 SYDVKM, per germline. The V end was cut by 10 bases, the J end by 5 bases, with 18 bases between. The CDR3 loop spans 14 amino acids.

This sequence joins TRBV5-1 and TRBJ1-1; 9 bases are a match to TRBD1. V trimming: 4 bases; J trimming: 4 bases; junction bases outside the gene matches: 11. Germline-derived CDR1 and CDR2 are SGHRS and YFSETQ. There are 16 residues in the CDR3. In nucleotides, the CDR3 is TGCGCCAGCAGCCCCGGACAGGGGCTGGGAGGCACTGAAGCTTTCTTT. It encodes CASSPGQGLGGTEAFF.

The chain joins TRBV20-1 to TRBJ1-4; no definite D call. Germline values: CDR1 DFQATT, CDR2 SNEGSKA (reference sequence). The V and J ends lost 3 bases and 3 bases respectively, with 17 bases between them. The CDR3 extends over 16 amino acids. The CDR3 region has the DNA TGCAGTGCTAGTTTTGGGCAGCCTGGTTCTAATGAAAAACTGTTTTTT. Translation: CSASFGQPGSNEKLFF.

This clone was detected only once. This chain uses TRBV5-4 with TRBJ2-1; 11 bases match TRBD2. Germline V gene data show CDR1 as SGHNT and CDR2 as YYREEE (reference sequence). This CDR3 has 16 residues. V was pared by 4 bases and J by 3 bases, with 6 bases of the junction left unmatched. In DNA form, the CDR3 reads TGTGCCAGCAGCCAAGCAGGGACTAGCGGCTACAATGAGCAGTTCTTC. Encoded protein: CASSQAGTSGYNEQFF.

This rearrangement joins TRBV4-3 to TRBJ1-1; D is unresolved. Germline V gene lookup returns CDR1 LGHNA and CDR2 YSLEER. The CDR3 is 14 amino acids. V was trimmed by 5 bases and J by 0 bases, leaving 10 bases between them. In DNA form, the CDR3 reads TGCGCCAGCAGCTTAGAGGCACTGAACACTGAAGCTTTCTTT. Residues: CASSLEALNTEAFF.

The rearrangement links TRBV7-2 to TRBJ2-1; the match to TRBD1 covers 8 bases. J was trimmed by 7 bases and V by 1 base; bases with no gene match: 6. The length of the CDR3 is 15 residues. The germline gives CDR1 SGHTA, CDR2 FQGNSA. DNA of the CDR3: TGTGCCAGCAGCTTAGATCAGGGGGCGTATAATGAGCAGTTCTTC. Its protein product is CASSLDQGAYNEQFF. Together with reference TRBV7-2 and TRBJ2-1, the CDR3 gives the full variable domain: GAGVSQSPSNKVTEKGKDVELRCDPISGHTALYWYRQSLGQGLEFLIYFQGNSAPDKSGLPSDRFSAERTGGSVSTLTIQRTQQEDSAVYLCASSLDQGAYNEQFFGPGTRLTVL.

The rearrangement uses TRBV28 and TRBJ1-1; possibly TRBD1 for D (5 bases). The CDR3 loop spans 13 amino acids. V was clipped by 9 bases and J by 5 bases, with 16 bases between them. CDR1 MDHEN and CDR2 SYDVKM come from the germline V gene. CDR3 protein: CASQGGARTEAFF. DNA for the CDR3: TGTGCCAGTCAAGGAGGGGCGCGGACTGAAGCTTTCTTT.

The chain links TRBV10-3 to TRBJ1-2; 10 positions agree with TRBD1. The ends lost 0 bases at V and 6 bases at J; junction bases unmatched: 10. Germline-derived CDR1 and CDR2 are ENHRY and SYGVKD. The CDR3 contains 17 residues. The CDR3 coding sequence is TGTGCCATCAGTGAGTCACCGGACAGGGGGTACCCACATGGCTACACCTTC. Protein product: CAISESPDRGYPHGYTF.

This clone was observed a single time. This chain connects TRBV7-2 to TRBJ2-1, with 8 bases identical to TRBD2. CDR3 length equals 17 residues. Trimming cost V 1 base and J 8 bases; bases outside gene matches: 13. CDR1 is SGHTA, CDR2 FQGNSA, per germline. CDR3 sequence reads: CASSLVRGSGRGDEQFF. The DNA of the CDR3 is TGTGCCAGCAGCTTAGTCCGAGGGAGCGGGAGAGGGGATGAGCAGTTCTTC.